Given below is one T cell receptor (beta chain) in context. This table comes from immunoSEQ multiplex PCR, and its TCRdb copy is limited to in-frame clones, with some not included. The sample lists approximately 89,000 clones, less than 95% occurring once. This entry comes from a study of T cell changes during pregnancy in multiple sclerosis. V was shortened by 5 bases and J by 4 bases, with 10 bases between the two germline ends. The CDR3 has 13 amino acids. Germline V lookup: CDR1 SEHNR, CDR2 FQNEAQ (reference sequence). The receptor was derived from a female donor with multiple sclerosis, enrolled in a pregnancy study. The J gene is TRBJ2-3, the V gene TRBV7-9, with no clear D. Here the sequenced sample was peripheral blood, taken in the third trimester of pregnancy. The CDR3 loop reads CASSRSLADTQYF. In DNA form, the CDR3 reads TGTGCCAGCAGCCGAAGTCTAGCAGATACGCAGTATTTT.